Listed here are 16 T cell receptor beta chains from one sample, sequenced in a study of response to subunit inactivated influenza vaccine. A single record per CDR3 protein comes from TCRdb applying MiXCR to the RT-PCR reads. The sample consists of 610,000 or so distinct CDR3 sequences, 11% to 15% of them appearing once. The sequences come from PBMCs from blood, collected 11 to 12 days after vaccination. The receptors were sampled from a man over 45 who received an inactivated influenza vaccine.

The rearrangement joins TRBV29-1 to TRBJ1-4; TRBD1 aligns across 9 bases. CDR3 size: 16 residues. CDR1 SQVTM and CDR2 ANQGSEA come from the germline V gene. Losses at the gene ends were 0 bases for V and 5 bases for J; bases not matched to a gene: 7. The CDR3 DNA reads as TGCAGCGTTGAAGAAAAATGGACAGGGGAAAATGAAAAACTGTTTTTT. It encodes CSVEEKWTGENEKLFF. Complete variable domain (other parts from reference TRBV29-1 and TRBJ1-4): SAVISQKPSRDICQRGTSLTIQCQVDSQVTMMFWYRQQPGQSLTLIATANQGSEATYESGFVIDKFPISRPNLTFSTLTVSNMSPEDSSIYLCSVEEKWTGENEKLFFGSGTQLSVL.

The rearrangement joins TRBV15 to TRBJ2-5; the D is unclear. Germline values: CDR1 LNHNV, CDR2 YYDKDF (reference sequence). This CDR3 is 12 amino acids long. Trimming took off 1 base at V and 4 bases at J, with 4 bases between the two ends. In nucleotides, the CDR3 is TGTGCCACCAGCAGAGTATTAGAGACCCAGTACTTC. It codes for CATSRVLETQYF.

This chain joins TRBV29-1 and TRBJ2-3; weak D call: TRBD1 (6 bases). The CDR3 loop spans 12 amino acids. Germline V gene data show CDR1 as SQVTM and CDR2 as ANQGSEA. V was shortened by 5 bases and J by 3 bases, with 9 bases between the two germline ends. The DNA of the CDR3 is TGCAGCGTTTGTACAGGGACAGATACGCAGTATTTT. Amino acid sequence: CSVCTGTDTQYF.

Ten or more counts support this clonotype. The J gene is TRBJ2-1, the V gene TRBV29-1; no definite D call. This CDR3 has 15 amino acids. The germline V gene has CDR1 SQVTM and CDR2 ANQGSEA. V was clipped by 3 bases and J by 7 bases, with 19 bases between them. The DNA for the CDR3 is TGCAGCGTTGAGGGCTCGGGCGCCAAACTTAATGAGCAGTTCTTC. As protein: CSVEGSGAKLNEQFF.

The table lists this clonotype with a few counts. The CDR3 DNA reads as TGTGCCAGCAGCCAAGAACCCTGGCAGGGGCCCTACGAGCAGTACTTC. It specifies CASSQEPWQGPYEQYF. This chain uses TRBV14 with TRBJ2-7; D is possibly TRBD1 (6 bases). With 0 bases removed from V and 2 bases from J, the gap between germline ends came to 14 bases. The CDR3 spans 16 residues. Germline CDR1 and CDR2: SGHDN and FVKESK.

This clonotype has just a few counts. This chain links TRBV24-1 with TRBJ2-1; possibly TRBD1 for D (7 bases). Per the germline V gene, CDR1 is KGHDR and CDR2 is SFDVKD. Trimming stripped 4 bases from V and 6 bases from J, with 15 bases between. This CDR3 comprises 15 residues. CDR3 in amino acids: CATSEEGAFANEQFF. CDR3 bases: TGTGCCACCAGTGAGGAGGGGGCGTTTGCCAATGAGCAGTTCTTC.

This clonotype was counted a few times. This chain uses TRBV5-1 with TRBJ2-2; D could derive from TRBD1 or TRBD2 (5 bases each). CDR1 is SGHRS, CDR2 YFSETQ, per germline. V dropped 0 bases and J dropped 6 bases, with 12 bases sitting between them. The CDR3 has 15 amino acids. The DNA for the CDR3 is TGCGCCAGCAGCTTGGGGGGGTCGGCATCCGGGGAGCTGTTTTTT. Translating gives CASSLGGSASGELFF.

This chain connects TRBV27 to TRBJ2-3, with D possibly matching TRBD1 (5 bases). Trimming stripped 3 bases from V and 2 bases from J, with 12 bases between. The CDR3 runs 15 residues. The germline V gene encodes CDR1 MNHEY and CDR2 SMNVEV (reference sequence). The chain's CDR3 is CASSFGALTTDTQYF. The CDR3 nucleotides read TGTGCCAGCAGTTTTGGGGCCCTAACCACAGATACGCAGTATTTT.

This clonotype was counted only a few times. The rearrangement joins TRBV6-2 or TRBV6-3 to TRBJ2-1, with no clear D. The CDR3 contains 15 residues. Germline lookup yields CDR1 MNHEY and CDR2 SVGEGT. Trimming pared 2 bases from V and 0 bases from J, leaving 8 bases between. The CDR3: CASSYGDHSYNEQFF. CDR3 nucleotide sequence: TGTGCCAGCAGTTACGGGGATCACTCCTACAATGAGCAGTTCTTC.

This clonotype has only a few counts. This chain uses TRBV20-1 with TRBJ2-3; TRBD2 matches 13 bases. Losses at the gene ends were 4 bases for V and 9 bases for J; bases not matched to a gene: 7. Germline CDR1 is DFQATT and CDR2 is SNEGSKA (reference sequence). CDR3 size: 14 residues. CDR3 protein: CSATGLAGDGTQYF. The CDR3 bases are TGCAGTGCTACTGGACTAGCGGGGGACGGAACGCAGTATTTT.

This clonotype was picked up a small number of times. This chain uses TRBV29-1 with TRBJ2-1; 11 bases agree with TRBD2. V lost 7 bases and J lost 3; bases outside the gene matches: 5. This CDR3 is 14 amino acids long. Germline V gene sequence: CDR1 SQVTM, CDR2 ANQGSEA. The CDR3 loop is CSAKLAGVYNEQFF. The DNA of the CDR3 is TGCAGCGCTAAACTAGCGGGGGTCTACAATGAGCAGTTCTTC.

This clonotype was seen only a few times. This chain connects TRBV11-2 to TRBJ1-2; 7 nucleotides agree with TRBD1. This CDR3 contains 14 residues. Germline lookup yields CDR1 SGHAT and CDR2 FQNNGV. V trimming: 5 bases; J trimming: 8 bases; junction bases outside the gene matches: 11. Written as DNA, the CDR3 is TGTGCCAGCAGCCCCCCCTCGACAGGGAACGGCTACACCTTC. It encodes CASSPPSTGNGYTF.

This clonotype occurred many times. The chain is built from TRBV5-1 and TRBJ2-2; D ambiguous. CDR1 SGHRS and CDR2 YFSETQ come from the germline V gene. V was shortened by 0 bases and J by 0 bases, with 6 bases between the two germline ends. There are 15 residues in the CDR3. This CDR3 reads CASSLAGSNTGELFF. The CDR3 bases are TGCGCCAGCAGCTTGGCCGGGTCGAACACCGGGGAGCTGTTTTTT.

This clonotype has more than one count but fewer than ten. V and J are TRBV20-1 and TRBJ2-5; D possibly corresponds to TRBD1 (5 bases). V gave up 4 bases and J gave up 5 bases, with 17 bases separating them. Per germline, CDR1 DFQATT and CDR2 SNEGSKA (reference sequence). The CDR3 extends over 14 amino acids. CDR3 nucleotide sequence: TGCAGTGCTAACCTTTGGGGCTTTGGTGAGACCCAGTACTTC. Protein sequence: CSANLWGFGETQYF.

In its sample, this clonotype was seen a few times. V is TRBV6-2 or TRBV6-3 and J is TRBJ2-2, with 11 nucleotides matching TRBD2. Per germline, CDR1 MNHEY and CDR2 SVGEGT. V was pared by 4 bases and J by 4 bases, with 11 bases of the junction left unmatched. The CDR3 covers 18 residues. CDR3 nucleotide sequence: TGTGCCAGCAGTTTAAACCCAAGACTAGCGGGATTCACCGGGGAGCTGTTTTTT. Amino acid sequence: CASSLNPRLAGFTGELFF.

This chain links TRBV5-1 with TRBJ2-7; D perhaps matches TRBD1 (5 bases). V was pared by 3 bases and J by 5 bases, with 12 bases between. This CDR3 region has 13 residues. Germline V gene data show CDR1 as SGHRS and CDR2 as YFSETQ. The CDR3 nucleotides read TGCGCCAGCAGCTCAGGGCCTCTGGACGAGCAGTACTTC. This translates into CASSSGPLDEQYF.